The next 28 T cell receptor beta chains were all read from a single sample in a study of human T cells and chemical hapten exposure. TCRdb processed the RACE reads anew with MiXCR; each CDR3 protein has one entry. The sample has more than 75,000 distinct CDR3 sequences; approximately 10% are singletons. Stated time point: patch test 2, 6 weeks after DPC sensitization. Treatment noted: therapeutic diphenylcyclopropenone sensitization with weekly scalp DPC. The sample consisted of whole blood, taken in connection with sensitization to the hapten diphenylcyclopropenone (DPC). The receptor source for this set is a woman aged 25 to 45 with alopecia areata. Some clones in this sample may be carry-over from other donors' samples.

This clonotype occurred many times. This sequence joins TRBV9 and TRBJ1-2, with D possibly matching TRBD1 (6 bases). Germline CDR1 reads SGDLS; CDR2 reads YYNGEE. V lost 0 bases, J lost 6 bases, and 15 bases lay in between. The CDR3 runs 15 residues. CDR3 region: CASSVVASGGHGYTF. In DNA form, the CDR3 reads TGTGCCAGCAGCGTAGTGGCGTCCGGGGGCCATGGCTACACCTTC.

This clonotype occurred many times. V gene TRBV28 combines with J gene TRBJ2-4; D gene uncertain. Germline lookup yields CDR1 MDHEN and CDR2 SYDVKM. Trimming pared 6 bases from V and 8 bases from J, leaving 17 bases between. There are 14 residues in the CDR3. CDR3 residues: CASRGSWVGDIQYF. DNA of the CDR3: TGTGCCAGCAGGGGTTCATGGGTCGGAGACATTCAGTACTTC.

This clonotype was found many times. The rearrangement uses TRBV7-2 and TRBJ2-3; D not resolved. Germline V gives CDR1 SGHTA, CDR2 FQGNSA. The CDR3 is 16 amino acids. Deletions cut 1 base from V and 0 bases from J, with 11 bases between. DNA for the CDR3: TGTGCCAGCAGCTTAGGTCTAGTCCAGAGCACAGATACGCAGTATTTT. It is translated as CASSLGLVQSTDTQYF.

This clonotype was recorded many times. The CDR3 region is CASRISGGGLNEQFF. The CDR3 nucleotides read TGTGCCAGCAGGATTAGCGGGGGGGGACTCAATGAGCAGTTCTTC. The rearrangement joins TRBV27 to TRBJ2-1, with 11 bases that match TRBD2. In germline, CDR1 is MNHEY, CDR2 SMNVEV (reference sequence). The length of the CDR3 is 15 residues. V lost 6 bases to trimming and J lost 6 bases; unmatched junction nucleotides: 7.

This clonotype came up many times. CDR3: CASSLQQGPVEQYF. For the CDR3, the DNA is TGCGCCAGCAGCCTCCAGCAGGGTCCCGTCGAGCAGTACTTC. This rearrangement joins TRBV4-1 to TRBJ2-7; a weak D match, TRBD1 (5 bases). The V gene's germline CDR1 is MGHRA and CDR2 YSYEKL. V shed 4 bases and J shed 6 bases, with 16 bases lying between them. This CDR3 region has 14 residues.

This clonotype was seen once. The chain combines TRBV20-1 with TRBJ1-4; D perhaps matches TRBD1 (5 bases). This CDR3 has 12 residues. Per germline, CDR1 DFQATT and CDR2 SNEGSKA (reference sequence). V was clipped by 6 bases and J by 3 bases, with 8 bases between them. The CDR3 nucleotides read TGCAGTGCCCGGGGGGCTAATGAAAAACTGTTTTTT. Amino acids: CSARGANEKLFF.

The genes are TRBV6-2 or TRBV6-3 and TRBJ1-5; D gene ambiguous. The V end lost 4 bases, the J end lost 5 bases, and 12 bases lay between the germline ends. Germline values: CDR1 MNHEY, CDR2 SVGEGT. CDR3 length equals 14 residues. CDR3 protein: CASSSTWADQPQHF. CDR3 nucleotide sequence: TGTGCCAGCAGTTCGACATGGGCCGATCAGCCCCAGCATTTT.

This clonotype was seen ten or more times. The CDR3 region is CSARAEETQYF. In DNA form, the CDR3 reads TGCAGTGCTAGAGCTGAAGAGACCCAGTACTTC. J is TRBJ2-5 and V is TRBV20-1, with D hard to call. Germline lookup yields CDR1 DFQATT and CDR2 SNEGSKA (reference sequence). CDR3 size: 11 residues. The V end was cut by 1 base, the J end by 3 bases, with 3 bases between.

This chain connects TRBV3-1 to TRBJ1-1; the D gene is possibly TRBD1 (6 bases). CDR1 and CDR2 (germline): LGHDT, YNNKEL (reference sequence). The CDR3 loop spans 16 amino acids. V lost 1 base to trimming and J lost 4 bases, with 16 bases between them. The CDR3 sequence is CASSQVPGGWGTEAFF. The CDR3 nucleotides are TGTGCCAGCAGCCAAGTTCCGGGGGGCTGGGGCACTGAAGCTTTCTTT.

This clonotype was detected many times. V and J are TRBV5-1 and TRBJ2-3; 7 nucleotides match TRBD2. Germline CDR1 reads SGHRS; CDR2 reads YFSETQ. Trimming cost V 4 bases and J 1 base; bases outside gene matches: 6. The CDR3 sequence is 15 residues long. The CDR3 DNA reads as TGCGCCAGCAGCGGCGTGAGCGGGGGCACAGATACGCAGTATTTT. Translated: CASSGVSGGTDTQYF.

In its sample, this clonotype was seen many times. This chain links TRBV11-3 with TRBJ2-5; D gene ambiguous. Between the trimmed V and J ends, which lost 0 bases and 3 bases, there was a span of 23 bases. The germline gives CDR1 SGHNT, CDR2 YENEEA. This CDR3 has 19 residues. Written as DNA, the CDR3 is TGTGCCAGCAGCTTAGACATCCCCGTTCAGGCCGCGGTCGAAGAGACCCAGTACTTC. As protein: CASSLDIPVQAAVEETQYF. The complete variable domain, with remaining parts taken from reference TRBV11-3 and TRBJ2-5, reads EAGVVQSPRYKIIEKKQPVAFWCNPISGHNTLYWYLQNLGQGPELLIRYENEEAVDDSQLPKDRFSAERLKGVDSTLKIQPAELGDSAVYLCASSLDIPVQAAVEETQYFGPGTRLLVL.

This clonotype came up a few times. The rearrangement uses TRBV12-3 or TRBV12-4 and TRBJ2-5, with TRBD1 matching 7 bases. The CDR3 is 13 residues long. Unmatched junction bases numbered 7, after V lost 6 bases and J lost 6 bases. This CDR3 is CASRTTGLKTQYF. CDR3 DNA: TGTGCCAGCAGAACGACAGGGTTGAAGACCCAGTACTTC.

The chain links TRBV6-4 to TRBJ1-5; D not certain. The CDR3 consists of 15 residues. Germline CDR1 and CDR2: MRHNA and SNTAGT. V was shortened by 2 bases and J by 4 bases, with 12 bases between the two germline ends. CDR3 sequence: CASSDVSFNNQPQHF. The CDR3 bases are TGTGCCAGCAGTGACGTGTCATTTAATAATCAGCCCCAGCATTTT.

This clonotype showed up many times. This sequence joins TRBV18 and TRBJ2-7, with 7 positions matching TRBD1. CDR3 length: 15 amino acids. From germline, CDR1 is KGHSH and CDR2 LQKENI. With 0 bases clipped from V and 3 bases from J, the junction kept 5 bases outside the gene matches. The CDR3 DNA is TGTGCCAGCTCACCACCGGGCAGGGGGTTCTACGAGCAGTACTTC. It codes for CASSPPGRGFYEQYF. Supplemented by reference TRBV18 and TRBJ2-7, the full variable domain reads NAGVMQNPRHLVRRRGQEARLRCSPMKGHSHVYWYRQLPEEGLKFMVYLQKENIIDESGMPKERFSAEFPKEGPSILRIQQVVRGDSAAYFCASSPPGRGFYEQYFGPGTRLTVT.

This clonotype was found many times. The V gene is TRBV29-1, the J gene TRBJ2-7; 7 bases align to TRBD1. This CDR3 is 13 amino acids long. Per the germline V gene, CDR1 is SQVTM and CDR2 is ANQGSEA. With 5 bases clipped from V and 7 bases from J, the junction kept 11 bases outside the gene matches. The CDR3 coding sequence is TGCAGCGTTCTCCGGGACAGCCGAGCTGAGCAGTACTTC. This gives the protein CSVLRDSRAEQYF.

Worth noting for this clonotype: This could be a read error, since a much larger clone is one nucleotide away. This chain links TRBV5-1 with TRBJ2-7; possibly TRBD1 or TRBD2 for D (6 bases each). CDR3 length: 12 amino acids. In germline, CDR1 is SGHRS, CDR2 YFSETQ. The CDR3 region is CASSLEGGEHYF. CDR3 nucleotide sequence: TGCGCCAGCAGCTTGGAGGGGGGCGAGCACTACTTC.

This clonotype showed up many times. V gene TRBV5-1 combines with J gene TRBJ1-5; the match to TRBD1 covers 7 bases. Germline V CDR1 and CDR2: SGHRS, YFSETQ. This CDR3 has 14 residues. With 0 bases clipped from V and 7 bases from J, the junction kept 4 bases outside the gene matches. In DNA form, the CDR3 reads TGCGCCAGCAGCTTGGGTAAACAGGGGCAGCCCCAGCATTTT. Translation gives CASSLGKQGQPQHF.

In its sample, this clonotype was seen a few times. This sequence joins TRBV29-1 and TRBJ2-1; TRBD2 is a possible D gene (5 bases). The germline V gene encodes CDR1 SQVTM and CDR2 ANQGSEA. The CDR3 consists of 16 residues. The V and J ends lost 7 bases and 1 base respectively, with 20 bases between them. This chain's CDR3 is CSARLSAPGSYNEQFF. CDR3 bases: TGCAGCGCCCGACTTAGCGCTCCGGGGTCCTACAATGAGCAGTTCTTC.

This clonotype has at least ten counts. The V and J genes are TRBV12-5 and TRBJ1-1, with 8 bases that match TRBD1. Losses at the gene ends were 2 bases for V and 5 bases for J; bases not matched to a gene: 1. The CDR3 covers 13 residues. Per the germline V gene, CDR1 is LGHNT and CDR2 is FRNRAP. Here the CDR3 reads CASGLTGGTEAFF. The CDR3 DNA is TGTGCTAGTGGTTTGACAGGGGGGACTGAAGCTTTCTTT.

In this sample, this clonotype turned up many times. J is TRBJ2-1 and V is TRBV5-1; tentatively, D is TRBD1 (6 bases). This CDR3 region has 14 residues. V gave up 0 bases and J gave up 4 bases, with 8 bases separating them. Looked up from germline, CDR1 is SGHRS and CDR2 is YFSETQ. In DNA, the CDR3 is TGCGCCAGCAGCTTGGCCAGGGGTTACAATGAGCAGTTCTTC. It codes for CASSLARGYNEQFF. Full variable domain (outside the CDR3, taken from reference TRBV5-1 and TRBJ2-1): KAGVTQTPRYLIKTRGQQVTLSCSPISGHRSVSWYQQTPGQGLQFLFEYFSETQRNKGNFPGRFSGRQFSNSRSEMNVSTLELGDSALYLCASSLARGYNEQFFGPGTRLTVL.

V is TRBV6-4 and J is TRBJ2-1, with a tentative D call TRBD1 (5 bases). Germline CDR1 MRHNA, CDR2 SNTAGT. The CDR3 loop spans 15 amino acids. Trimming stripped 0 bases from V and 1 base from J, with 7 bases between. CDR3 region: CASSDSAGSYNEQFF. In nucleotides, the CDR3 is TGTGCCAGCAGTGACTCAGCAGGGTCCTACAATGAGCAGTTCTTC.

This clonotype was seen only once. At one of its ends the junction is not consistent with the germline gene, which may arise from a read error. The V gene is TRBV7-6, the J gene TRBJ1-1; TRBD1 matches 7 bases. Germline V gives CDR1 SGHVS, CDR2 FNYEAQ. CDR3 size: 13 residues. The CDR3 region is CASSQGTATDAFF. The CDR3 bases are TGTGCCAGCAGCCAAGGGACAGCCACTGATGCTTTCTTT.

This clonotype turned up a few times. The chain links TRBV3-1 to TRBJ2-4; no definite D call. V shed 0 bases and J shed 7 bases, with 10 bases lying between them. From germline, CDR1 is LGHDT and CDR2 YNNKEL (reference sequence). The CDR3 loop spans 14 amino acids. This CDR3 reads CASSQEPRKNIQYF. Written as DNA, the CDR3 is TGTGCCAGCAGCCAAGAGCCAAGGAAGAACATTCAGTACTTC.

This clonotype was observed at least ten times. J is TRBJ2-5 and V is TRBV7-8; the match to TRBD1 covers 9 bases. With V trimmed by 8 bases and J by 5 bases, 9 bases remained unmatched. The CDR3 has 14 residues. Germline V CDR1 and CDR2: SGHVS, FQNEAQ. CDR3 nucleotide sequence: TGTGCCAGCTCTACGGGACAGGGTTGGGAGACCCAGTACTTC. As protein: CASSTGQGWETQYF.

This clonotype was seen ten or more times. The CDR3 DNA reads as TGTGCCAGCAGAGGGGTCTTTAGCTCCTACGAGCAGTACTTC. Protein sequence: CASRGVFSSYEQYF. This chain links TRBV6-5 with TRBJ2-7, with D possibly being TRBD1 (5 bases). The V gene's germline CDR1 is MNHEY and CDR2 SVGAGI. This CDR3 has 14 residues. V lost 6 bases to trimming and J lost 0 bases, with 12 bases between them.

This clonotype was found many times. The genes are TRBV7-3 and TRBJ1-2; the D gene is possibly TRBD1 (6 bases). V was pared by 5 bases and J by 5 bases, with 21 bases between. Germline V gene sequence: CDR1 SGHTA, CDR2 FQGTGA. This CDR3 region has 16 residues. The CDR3 bases are TGTGCCAGCAGCCGTACCCAACCGGGACAAGGATATGGCTACACCTTC. It yields the protein CASSRTQPGQGYGYTF.

This clonotype was recorded at least ten times. V usage is TRBV5-1 and J usage is TRBJ2-5, with D perhaps TRBD2 (6 bases). Germline V gene sequence: CDR1 SGHRS, CDR2 YFSETQ. V dropped 4 bases and J dropped 1 base, with 14 bases sitting between them. This CDR3 is 15 amino acids long. The CDR3 DNA reads as TGCGCCAGCAGCCGGCGGAGGGGCCCCCAAGAGACCCAGTACTTC. The encoded protein is CASSRRRGPQETQYF.

This clonotype was recorded many times. This chain links TRBV27 with TRBJ2-7, with TRBD2 matching over 10 bases. The germline V gene encodes CDR1 MNHEY and CDR2 SMNVEV (reference sequence). The trim removed 3 bases at V and 4 bases at J, leaving 3 bases unmatched. The CDR3 consists of 14 residues. The chain's CDR3 is CASSFGTSVYEQYF. The CDR3 nucleotides are TGTGCCAGCAGTTTTGGGACTAGCGTGTACGAGCAGTACTTC.